This TCR beta chain came from a study of technical replicates of blood from a handful of donors. Some clones are missing from TCRdb's copy, which holds only in-frame ones; the method was immunoSEQ multiplex PCR. Of some 77,000 clones listed, over 75% are singletons. V lost 4 bases to trimming and J lost 2 bases; unmatched junction nucleotides: 11. The V gene's germline CDR1 is GTSNPN and CDR2 SVGIG (reference sequence). CDR3 length: 17 residues. Sequencing used T cells isolated from PBMCs. The clonotype originates from a human donor in good health. The rearrangement links TRBV30 to TRBJ2-6; 7 bases align to TRBD1. CDR3 protein: CAWNNPTGSPGANVLTF. CDR3 sequence (DNA): TGTGCCTGGAATAACCCGACAGGGAGCCCTGGGGCCAACGTCCTGACTTTC.